This T cell receptor (beta chain) originates from a study of cytomegalovirus exposure and HLA in healthy donors. Primers included in the PCR were 60 Vbeta and 13 Jbeta primers. TCRdb's copy holds only in-frame clones and misses some; the assay was immunoSEQ multiplex PCR. The table has about 140,000 clones, over 70% seen once. The CDR3 has 15 residues. Germline loops: CDR1 MRHNA, CDR2 SNTAGT. Trimming took 6 bases from V and 4 from J, leaving 13 bases between them. V usage is TRBV6-4 and J usage is TRBJ2-6, with a possible D match to TRBD1 (6 bases). The receptor comes from a man aged 35 to 55 in good health and CMV-seronegative. Sequencing was performed on PBMCs. The CDR3 nucleotides are TGTGCCAGCAGCGCCTCAGGGGTCGGGGCCAACGTCCTGACTTTC. Residues: CASSASGVGANVLTF.